The clone carrying this T cell receptor beta chain was observed many times. What it binds is not known. This CDR3 has 15 amino acids. With 7 bases removed from V and 4 bases from J, the gap between germline ends came to 18 bases. Germline CDR1 and CDR2: SEHNR and FQNEAQ (reference sequence). This record comes from a study of neurological immune-mediated disorders. General observations from the study: One related-CDR3 cluster, which may be a signature, held the repertoires of 18 of 34 multiple sclerosis patients after phylogenetic grouping.

In TCRdb, the 5' RACE reads were re-called with MiXCR into one record per CDR3 protein. This table holds tens of thousands of distinct CDR3 sequences, 3% to 4.5% found once. The chain joins TRBV7-9 to TRBJ2-3; D is tentatively TRBD1 or TRBD2 (6 bases each). This receptor was taken from a man in his sixties with multiple sclerosis. The source material was PBMCs. CDR3 coding DNA: TGTGCCAGCATCACTCTGGGGGGCGCGGCAGATACGCAGTATTTT. This gives the protein CASITLGGAADTQYF.